This is a list of T cell receptor beta chains from one sample in a study of T cells in Graves' hyperthyroidism and ophthalmopathy. TCRdb re-derived calls from the multiplex PCR reads in MiXCR, one entry per CDR3 protein. The table shows about 560,000 distinct CDR3 sequences, with 15% to 19% occurring only once. Material: blood. The receptors originated from a woman in her 30s with Graves' hyperthyroidism. Each CDR3 is given with its conserved first and last residue. A D gene is named only where the DNA matches it firmly. The size entry is marked missing in some rows and otherwise reads once, few, many or a size class.

TRBV10-3,NA,NA,TRBJ2-2,TGTGCCATCAGTGTTGTCAGGCGAACCCGCACCGGGGAGCTGTTTTTT,CAISVVRRTRTGELFF
TRBV7-2,NA,many,TRBJ2-1,TGTGCCAGCGCCCAGAATACGGATGAGCAGTTCTTC,CASAQNTDEQFF
TRBV12-3/TRBV12-4,NA,many,TRBJ1-2,TGTGCCAGCAGTTTGGTAGGGTTCACTAACTATGGCTACACCTTC,CASSLVGFTNYGYTF
TRBV10-3,TRBD2,few,TRBJ2-1,TGTGCCATCAGTGAGACTAGCGGGACGAGTGAGCAGTTCTTC,CAISETSGTSEQFF
TRBV19,NA,few,TRBJ2-2,TGTGCCAGTAGGGCGGGACAAGAAAGCACCGGGGAGCTGTTTTTT,CASRAGQESTGELFF
TRBV20-1,NA,few,TRBJ2-7,TGCAGTGCTACATTGCCGGGCGGCAGGATAAACTACGAGCAGTACTTC,CSATLPGGRINYEQYF
TRBV6-5,NA,NA,TRBJ2-2,TGTGCCAGCAGTTACTCCTTTAAGGCTAGCCCCACCGGGGAGCTGTTTTTT,CASSYSFKASPTGELFF
TRBV29-1,TRBD1,many,TRBJ2-3,TGCAGCGCATACGGGACAGCCACAGATACGCAGTATTTT,CSAYGTATDTQYF
TRBV18,NA,many,TRBJ2-5,TGTGCCAGCAGCCCCGGGAGTCAGGAGACCCAGTACTTC,CASSPGSQETQYF
TRBV15,NA,many,TRBJ1-1,TGTGCCACCAGCAGAGATCTCGGAAGGGCTGAAGCTTTCTTT,CATSRDLGRAEAFF
TRBV6-1,TRBD2,many,TRBJ2-5,TGTGCCAGCAGCCCGGGGGGAGGGGATGTTGAGACCCAGTACTTC,CASSPGGGDVETQYF
TRBV16,NA,many,TRBJ2-7,TGTGCCAGCAGCCAAGTAGGTATCGGCAGCCCCTACGAGCAGTACTTC,CASSQVGIGSPYEQYF
TRBV30,TRBD2,NA,TRBJ2-7,TGTGCCTGGTCCCCGGGGGGGGACACCAGATCCTACGAGCAGTACTTC,CAWSPGGDTRSYEQYF
TRBV6-2/TRBV6-3,NA,NA,TRBJ1-1,TGTGCCAGCAGCTACCGAACTCGAAGCACTGAAGCTTTCTTT,CASSYRTRSTEAFF
TRBV28,NA,many,TRBJ2-7,TGTGCCAGCAGACCGCGCCGTGGGGCCTACGAGCAGTACTTC,CASRPRRGAYEQYF
TRBV6-2/TRBV6-3,TRBD2,NA,TRBJ2-3,TGTGCCGGCAGAGATAGCGGGAGCTGGGGAGATACGCAGTATTTT,CAGRDSGSWGDTQYF
TRBV4-1,NA,NA,TRBJ1-5,TGCGCCAGCAGCCAAGTTTTAGGGGGTACCAATCAGCCCCAGCATTTT,CASSQVLGGTNQPQHF
TRBV11-2,TRBD2,many,TRBJ2-1,TGTGCCAGCAATCGGCTAGCGGGAGTGGAGCAGTTCTTC,CASNRLAGVEQFF
TRBV7-9,TRBD2,many,TRBJ2-1,TGTGCCAGCAGCTCTATGGGCACTAGCGGGAGGGGGTCCTACAATGAGCAGTTCTTC,CASSSMGTSGRGSYNEQFF
TRBV7-2,TRBD1,many,TRBJ2-7,TGTGCCAGCAGCTTATGGGGACAGGGGGTTGACGAGCAGTACTTC,CASSLWGQGVDEQYF
TRBV2,NA,many,TRBJ2-1,TGTGCCAGCGATATTGCGAGGTATGAGCAGTTCTTC,CASDIARYEQFF
TRBV27,NA,many,TRBJ2-1,TGTGCCAGCAGTTCGTACCGTAACAATGAGCAGTTCTTC,CASSSYRNNEQFF
TRBV5-1,TRBD1,few,TRBJ2-7,TGCGCCAGCAGCTCGGGGACAGGCCTAACCTACGAGCAGTACTTC,CASSSGTGLTYEQYF
TRBV27,NA,many,TRBJ1-5,TGTGCCAGCAGTGTGAGGGGAGGTCAGCCCCAGCATTTT,CASSVRGGQPQHF
TRBV16,NA,NA,TRBJ1-1,TGTGCCAGCATCCCAGGCGGGTTCGCTGAAGCTTTCTTT,CASIPGGFAEAFF
TRBV19,NA,few,TRBJ1-1,TGTGCCAGTAGTATATTGGGCGGGGGAACTGAAGCTTTCTTT,CASSILGGGTEAFF
TRBV5-4,NA,few,TRBJ1-2,TGTGCCAGCAGCCAAAACCCAGCAGACGGCTACACCTTC,CASSQNPADGYTF
TRBV24-1,NA,NA,TRBJ2-5,TGTGCCACCAGTGACAGGACAGTCCACCAAGAGACCCAGTACTTC,CATSDRTVHQETQYF